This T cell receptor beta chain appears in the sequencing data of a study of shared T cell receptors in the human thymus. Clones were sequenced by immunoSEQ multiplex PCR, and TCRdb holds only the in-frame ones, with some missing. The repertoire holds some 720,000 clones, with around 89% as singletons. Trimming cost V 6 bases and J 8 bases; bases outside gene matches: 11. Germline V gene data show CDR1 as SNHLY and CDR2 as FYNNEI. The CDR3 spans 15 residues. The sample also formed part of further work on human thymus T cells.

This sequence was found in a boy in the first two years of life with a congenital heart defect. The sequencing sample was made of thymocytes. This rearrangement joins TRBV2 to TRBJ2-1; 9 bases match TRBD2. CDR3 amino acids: CASRETSGPRDEQFF. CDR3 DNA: TGTGCCAGCAGGGAGACTAGCGGTCCTCGGGATGAGCAGTTCTTC.